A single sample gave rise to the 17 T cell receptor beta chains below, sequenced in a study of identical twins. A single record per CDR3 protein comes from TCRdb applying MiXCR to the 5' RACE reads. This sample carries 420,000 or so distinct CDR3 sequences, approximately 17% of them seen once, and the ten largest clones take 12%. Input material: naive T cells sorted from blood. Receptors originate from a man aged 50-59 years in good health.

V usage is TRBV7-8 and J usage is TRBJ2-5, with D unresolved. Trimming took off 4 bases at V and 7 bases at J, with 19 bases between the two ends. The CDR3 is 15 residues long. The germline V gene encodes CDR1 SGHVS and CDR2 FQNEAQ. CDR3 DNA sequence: TGTGCCAGCAGCTATGACCGGTGGCAGTCCGGGACCCAGTACTTC. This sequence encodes CASSYDRWQSGTQYF.

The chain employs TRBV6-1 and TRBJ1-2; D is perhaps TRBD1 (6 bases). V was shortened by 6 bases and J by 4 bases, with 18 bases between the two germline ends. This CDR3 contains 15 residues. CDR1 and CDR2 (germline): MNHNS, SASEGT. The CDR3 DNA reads TGTGCCAGCAGCCCCGGGGGGGGGCTCGGCTATGGCTACACCTTC. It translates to CASSPGGGLGYGYTF.

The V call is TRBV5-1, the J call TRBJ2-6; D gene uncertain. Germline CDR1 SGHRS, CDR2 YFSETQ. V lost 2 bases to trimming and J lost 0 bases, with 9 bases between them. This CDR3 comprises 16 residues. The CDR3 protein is CASSLRRNSGANVLTF. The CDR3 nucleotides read TGCGCCAGCAGCTTAAGACGGAACTCTGGGGCCAACGTCCTGACTTTC.

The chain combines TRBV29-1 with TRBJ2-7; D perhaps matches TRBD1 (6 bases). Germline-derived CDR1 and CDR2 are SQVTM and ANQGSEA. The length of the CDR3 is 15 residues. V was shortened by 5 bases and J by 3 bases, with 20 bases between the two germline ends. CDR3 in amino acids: CSVSDGTSTRYEQYF. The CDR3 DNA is TGCAGCGTTTCAGACGGGACATCAACTCGCTACGAGCAGTACTTC.

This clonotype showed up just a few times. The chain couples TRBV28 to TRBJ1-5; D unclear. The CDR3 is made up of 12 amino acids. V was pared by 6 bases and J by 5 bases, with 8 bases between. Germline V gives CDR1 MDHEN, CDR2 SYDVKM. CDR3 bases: TGTGCCAGCAGCCAAAACCATCAGCCCCAGCATTTT. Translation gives CASSQNHQPQHF.

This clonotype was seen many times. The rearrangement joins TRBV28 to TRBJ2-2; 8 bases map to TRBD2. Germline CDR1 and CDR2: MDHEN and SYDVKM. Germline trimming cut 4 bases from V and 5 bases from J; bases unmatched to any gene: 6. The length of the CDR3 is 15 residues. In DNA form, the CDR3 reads TGTGCCAGCAGTTCCCCGGGGGGGCGGACCGGGGAGCTGTTTTTT. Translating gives CASSSPGGRTGELFF.

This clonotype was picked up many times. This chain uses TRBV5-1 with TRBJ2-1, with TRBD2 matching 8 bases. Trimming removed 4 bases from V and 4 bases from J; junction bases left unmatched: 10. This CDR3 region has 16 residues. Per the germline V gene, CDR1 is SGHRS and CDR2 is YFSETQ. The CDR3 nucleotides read TGCGCCAGCAGCCGATCGGGAGGGAACGGATACAATGAGCAGTTCTTC. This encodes CASSRSGGNGYNEQFF.

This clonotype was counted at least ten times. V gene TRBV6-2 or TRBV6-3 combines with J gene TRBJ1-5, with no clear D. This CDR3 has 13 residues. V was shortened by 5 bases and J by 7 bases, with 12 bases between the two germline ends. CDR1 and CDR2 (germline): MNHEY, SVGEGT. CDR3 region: CASSHGYGQPQHF. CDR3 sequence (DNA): TGTGCCAGCAGTCACGGGTACGGACAGCCCCAGCATTTT.

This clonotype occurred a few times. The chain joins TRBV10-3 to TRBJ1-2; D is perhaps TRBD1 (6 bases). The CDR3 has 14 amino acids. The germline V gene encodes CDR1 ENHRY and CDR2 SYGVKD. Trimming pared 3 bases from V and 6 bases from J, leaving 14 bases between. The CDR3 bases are TGTGCCATCAGTGACCGGGGGGCTCCGCATGGCTACACCTTC. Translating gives CAISDRGAPHGYTF.

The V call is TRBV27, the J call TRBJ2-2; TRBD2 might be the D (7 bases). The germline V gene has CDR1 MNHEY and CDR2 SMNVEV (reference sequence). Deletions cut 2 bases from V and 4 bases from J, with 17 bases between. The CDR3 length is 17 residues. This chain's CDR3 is CASSLGGGPLSTGELFF. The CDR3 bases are TGTGCCAGCAGTTTAGGGGGGGGCCCCCTTTCCACCGGGGAGCTGTTTTTT.

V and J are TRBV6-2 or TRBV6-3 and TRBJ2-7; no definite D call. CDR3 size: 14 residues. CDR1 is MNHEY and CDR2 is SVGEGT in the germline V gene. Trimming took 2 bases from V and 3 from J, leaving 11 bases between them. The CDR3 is CASSYLGRDYEQYF. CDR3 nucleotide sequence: TGTGCCAGCAGTTACCTTGGCAGAGACTACGAGCAGTACTTC.

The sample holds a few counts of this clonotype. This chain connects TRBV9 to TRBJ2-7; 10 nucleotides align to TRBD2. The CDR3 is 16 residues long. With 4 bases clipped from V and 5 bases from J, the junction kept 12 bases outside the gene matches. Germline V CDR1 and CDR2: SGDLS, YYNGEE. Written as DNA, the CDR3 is TGTGCCAGCAGCACCTCCGGGACTAGCGCAGTCCACGAGCAGTACTTC. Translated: CASSTSGTSAVHEQYF. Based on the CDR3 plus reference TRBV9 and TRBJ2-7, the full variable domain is DSGVTQTPKHLITATGQRVTLRCSPRSGDLSVYWYQQSLDQGLQFLIQYYNGEERAKGNILERFSAQQFPDLHSELNLSSLELGDSALYFCASSTSGTSAVHEQYFGPGTRLTVT.

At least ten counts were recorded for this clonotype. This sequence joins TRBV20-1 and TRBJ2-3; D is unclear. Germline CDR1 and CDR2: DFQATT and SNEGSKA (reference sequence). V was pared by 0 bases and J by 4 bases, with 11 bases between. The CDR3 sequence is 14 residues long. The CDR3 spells CSARDIQKADTQYF. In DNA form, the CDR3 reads TGCAGTGCTAGAGATATACAGAAAGCAGATACGCAGTATTTT.

In DNA form, the CDR3 reads TGCGCCAGCAGCTTGAATTCGGGTCAGCCCCAGCATTTT. Protein: CASSLNSGQPQHF. The J gene is TRBJ1-5, the V gene TRBV5-1; no firm D call. The CDR3 spans 13 residues. The germline V gene has CDR1 SGHRS and CDR2 YFSETQ. V was trimmed by 1 base and J by 6 bases, leaving 8 bases between them.

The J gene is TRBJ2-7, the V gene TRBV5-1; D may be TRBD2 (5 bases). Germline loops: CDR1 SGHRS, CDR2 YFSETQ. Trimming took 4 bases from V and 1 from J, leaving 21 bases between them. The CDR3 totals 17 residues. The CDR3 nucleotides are TGCGCCAGCAGCCCGGGTCCATTCGGGGTAGGATCCTACGAGCAGTACTTC. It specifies CASSPGPFGVGSYEQYF.

CDR3 coding DNA: TGCAGTGCTAGAGATCGGTACCTCCCTGAGACCCAGTACTTC. This encodes CSARDRYLPETQYF. J is TRBJ2-5 and V is TRBV20-1; no firm D call. Germline CDR1 reads DFQATT; CDR2 reads SNEGSKA (reference sequence). This CDR3 spans 14 amino acids. Trimming took off 0 bases at V and 5 bases at J, with 13 bases between the two ends.

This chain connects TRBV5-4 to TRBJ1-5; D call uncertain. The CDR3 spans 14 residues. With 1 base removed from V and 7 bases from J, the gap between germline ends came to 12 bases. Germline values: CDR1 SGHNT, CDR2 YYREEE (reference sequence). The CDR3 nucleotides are TGTGCCAGCAGCTTGCACGGGGAGGGACAGCCCCAGCATTTT. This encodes CASSLHGEGQPQHF.